This T cell receptor beta chain came from a study of T cells in Graves' hyperthyroidism and ophthalmopathy. Clinical symptoms, serum thyroxine and TRAb, thyroid ultrasound and orbital computed tomography together formed the diagnostic basis. The TCR beta CDR3 regions underwent amplification using RNA transcripts as the source. With the HTBI primer set, the TCR CDR3 went through a first round of RT-PCR. TCRdb analysed the multiplex PCR reads with MiXCR anew, one entry per CDR3 protein. The sample has 690,000 or so distinct CDR3 sequences, approximately 18% seen once. V lost 2 bases, J lost 2 bases, and 21 bases lay in between. Germline CDR1 MNHEY, CDR2 SMNVEV (reference sequence). The CDR3 totals 19 residues.

The chain has TRBV27 and TRBJ2-2; D is perhaps TRBD2 (5 bases). This clonotype originated in a woman in her fifties or sixties with Graves' hyperthyroidism that later progressed to Graves' ophthalmopathy. The sequenced material came from blood. The CDR3 protein is CASSLVPPAWTQNTGELFF. Written as DNA, the CDR3 is TGTGCCAGCAGTTTAGTCCCCCCCGCGTGGACTCAAAACACCGGGGAGCTGTTTTTT.